Following are 27 T cell receptor beta chains from one sample sequenced in a study of shared clonotypes between healthy human individuals. Profiled with immunoSEQ multiplex PCR; TCRdb holds only in-frame clones, not every one. The table lists around 1.6 million clones, nearly 99% of them singletons. Material: naive CD4+ T cells sorted from blood. Subset defined: CD45RA+ positively selected. These receptor sequences come from a young man in good health.

The V gene is TRBV29-1, the J gene TRBJ1-1, with 8 nucleotides matching TRBD1. V dropped 5 bases and J dropped 7; count of bases not matched to a gene: 6. CDR3 size: 12 residues. The germline V gene has CDR1 SQVTM and CDR2 ANQGSEA. In DNA form, the CDR3 reads TGCAGCGTTTTATCACAGGGGGGTGAAGCTTTCTTT. Protein sequence: CSVLSQGGEAFF.

As concerns this clone: The same CDR3 arises from other DNA sequences in this sample as well. This CDR3 reads CASSLGLAGGTDTQYF. In DNA, the CDR3 is TGTGCCAGCAGCTTAGGGCTAGCGGGAGGCACAGATACGCAGTATTTT. The V call is TRBV7-6, the J call TRBJ2-3, with 10 bases identical to TRBD2. V was pared by 1 base and J by 1 base, with 2 bases of the junction left unmatched. The CDR3 is 16 amino acids. Germline loops: CDR1 SGHVS, CDR2 FNYEAQ.

The chain uses TRBV5-1 and TRBJ2-7; 8 bases map to TRBD1. The CDR3 loop spans 13 amino acids. Germline V gives CDR1 SGHRS, CDR2 YFSETQ. The V segment lost 4 bases and the J segment 6 bases; nucleotides outside the gene matches: 6. The CDR3 bases are TGCGCCAGCAGCCTTCGCCAGGGGGCCGAGCAGTACTTC. Translation: CASSLRQGAEQYF.

This rearrangement joins TRBV6-1 to TRBJ2-2; D not resolved. In germline, CDR1 is MNHNS, CDR2 SASEGT. This CDR3 region has 14 residues. Deletions cut 10 bases from V and 1 base from J, with 13 bases between. CDR3 loop: CAILTPVNTGELFF. CDR3 DNA sequence: TGTGCCATACTTACCCCCGTGAACACCGGGGAGCTGTTTTTT.

This clone has only one observation. In DNA form, the CDR3 reads TGTGCCAGCAGTTTCGGGGCGGGAGGGCCCCAGTTCTTC. Translation gives CASSFGAGGPQFF. The gene calls are TRBV27 and TRBJ2-1, with 9 positions matching TRBD2. There are 13 residues in the CDR3. Trimming at V came to 3 bases and at J to 13 bases, leaving 7 bases not matched to a gene. Germline assignment: CDR1 MNHEY and CDR2 SMNVEV (reference sequence).

This chain uses TRBV27 with TRBJ2-7; possible D gene TRBD1, 6 bases. The CDR3 covers 14 residues. CDR1 is MNHEY and CDR2 is SMNVEV in the germline V gene (reference sequence). V shed 5 bases and J shed 0 bases, with 11 bases lying between them. DNA for the CDR3: TGTGCCAGCAGTCCCCGCAGGGGCTCCTACGAGCAGTACTTC. Amino acids: CASSPRRGSYEQYF.

In the case of this clone: This same CDR3 is encoded by further DNA sequences in the sample. The rearrangement joins TRBV7-9 to TRBJ1-5; D is unresolved. Germline V gene data show CDR1 as SEHNR and CDR2 as FQNEAQ (reference sequence). CDR3 size: 14 residues. Trimming took off 6 bases at V and 0 bases at J, with 9 bases between the two ends. The chain's CDR3 is CASSSDSSNQPQHF. The CDR3 DNA follows: TGTGCCAGCAGTTCGGATAGTAGCAATCAGCCCCAGCATTTT.

A single count supports this clone. The V gene is TRBV19, the J gene TRBJ2-1; 13 bases agree with TRBD2. The CDR3 is 15 residues long. V lost 7 bases to trimming and J lost 5 bases; unmatched junction nucleotides: 5. Germline V CDR1 and CDR2: LNHDA, SQIVND (reference sequence). The CDR3 sequence is CASIGLAGDHNEQFF. As DNA, the CDR3 is TGTGCCAGTATTGGACTAGCGGGAGATCACAATGAGCAGTTCTTC.

This rearrangement joins TRBV28 to TRBJ2-7; D may be TRBD1 or TRBD2 (5 bases each). The CDR3 runs to 14 residues. Trimming cost V 7 bases and J 3 bases, with 16 bases left between them. Germline-derived CDR1 and CDR2 are MDHEN and SYDVKM. For the CDR3, the DNA is TGTGCCAGCACTGTTACAGGACTCAACTACGAGCAGTACTTC. The encoded protein is CASTVTGLNYEQYF.

The chain recombines TRBV6-6 with TRBJ2-1, with a tentative D call TRBD2 (5 bases). CDR3 size: 13 residues. The germline V gene encodes CDR1 MNHNY and CDR2 SVGAGI (reference sequence). V lost 4 bases and J lost 9, with 13 bases in between. This CDR3 reads CASSSIVEGEQFF. CDR3 nucleotides: TGTGCCAGCAGTTCCATCGTAGAGGGTGAGCAGTTCTTC.

This chain joins TRBV13 and TRBJ2-5, with 7 bases fitting TRBD2. From germline, CDR1 is PRHDT and CDR2 FYEKMQ (reference sequence). This CDR3 is 17 amino acids long. The V gene end was trimmed by 4 bases and the J gene end by 0 bases; junction bases not matched to a gene: 11. The CDR3 DNA sequence: TGTGCCAGCAGCTATGCCTGGGGACTACCAGACCAAGAGACCCAGTACTTC. Translating it yields CASSYAWGLPDQETQYF.

J is TRBJ2-7 and V is TRBV29-1; a weak D match, TRBD1 (6 bases). This CDR3 has 11 residues. Germline CDR1 and CDR2: SQVTM and ANQGSEA. V was shortened by 6 bases and J by 4 bases, with 10 bases between the two germline ends. The DNA of the CDR3 is TGCAGCGTGCAACAGGGTTACGAGCAGTACTTC. It codes for CSVQQGYEQYF.

The rearrangement links TRBV7-3 to TRBJ2-7, with D possibly matching TRBD2 (6 bases). V lost 1 base and J 5 bases, leaving 9 bases between the germline ends. Germline values: CDR1 SGHTA, CDR2 FQGTGA. There are 13 residues in the CDR3. The CDR3 reads CASSLMWGDEQYF. The DNA for the CDR3 is TGTGCCAGCAGCTTAATGTGGGGGGACGAGCAGTACTTC.

A single count supports this clone. The gene calls are TRBV7-9 and TRBJ2-2; a weak D match, TRBD2 (6 bases). CDR3 length: 16 amino acids. Germline V gene data show CDR1 as SEHNR and CDR2 as FQNEAQ (reference sequence). The ends were cut back, 10 bases at V and 0 bases at J, with 18 bases in the middle. The CDR3, as DNA: TGTGCCAATTTGGGCTCCCCGGGGGCGAACACCGGGGAGCTGTTTTTT. Translation: CANLGSPGANTGELFF.

The CDR3 reads CASSQVGTARNTEAFF. The DNA of the CDR3 is TGTGCCAGCAGCCAAGTGGGGACAGCCCGGAACACTGAAGCTTTCTTT. The genes are TRBV14 and TRBJ1-1; 7 bases line up with TRBD1. Unmatched junction bases numbered 6, after V lost 1 base and J lost 1 base. Germline V gives CDR1 SGHDN, CDR2 FVKESK. The CDR3 extends over 16 amino acids.

V usage is TRBV7-2 and J usage is TRBJ1-2; 9 positions agree with TRBD1. The V segment lost 5 bases and the J segment 7 bases; nucleotides outside the gene matches: 5. CDR1 and CDR2 from the germline V gene are SGHTA and FQGNSA. There are 13 residues in the CDR3. Here the CDR3 reads CASSPGQGGGYTF. In nucleotides, the CDR3 is TGTGCCAGCAGCCCGGGACAGGGCGGTGGCTACACCTTC.

V usage is TRBV11-3 and J usage is TRBJ2-1; D gene unclear. The CDR3 runs 14 residues. Trimming took 5 bases from V and 8 from J, leaving 16 bases between them. Germline assignment: CDR1 SGHNT and CDR2 YENEEA. As DNA, the CDR3 is TGTGCCAGCAGCCGTGGGATCTCAGACCATGAGCAGTTCTTC. Translation gives CASSRGISDHEQFF. Full variable domain (missing parts from reference TRBV11-3 and TRBJ2-1): EAGVVQSPRYKIIEKKQPVAFWCNPISGHNTLYWYLQNLGQGPELLIRYENEEAVDDSQLPKDRFSAERLKGVDSTLKIQPAELGDSAVYLCASSRGISDHEQFFGPGTRLTVL.

The chain combines TRBV29-1 with TRBJ2-7, with D tentatively TRBD1 or TRBD2 (5 bases each). This CDR3 comprises 16 residues. The V and J ends lost 4 bases and 5 bases respectively, with 24 bases between them. The germline gives CDR1 SQVTM, CDR2 ANQGSEA. CDR3 sequence: CSVAIPQPGPPDEQYF. In nucleotides, the CDR3 is TGCAGCGTTGCAATTCCTCAACCGGGACCACCCGACGAGCAGTACTTC.

This chain links TRBV2 with TRBJ2-1, with D perhaps matching TRBD2 (5 bases). This CDR3 comprises 10 residues. Germline V gene lookup returns CDR1 SNHLY and CDR2 FYNNEI. V was trimmed by 6 bases and J by 12 bases, leaving 9 bases between them. DNA for the CDR3: TGTGCCAGCAGACGGGAATCGCAGTTCTTC. This gives the protein CASRRESQFF.

The chain couples TRBV25-1 to TRBJ2-3, with D perhaps TRBD2 (6 bases). The germline V gene has CDR1 MGHDK and CDR2 SYGVNS. The CDR3 covers 18 residues. Trimming cost V 4 bases and J 4 bases, with 24 bases left between them. CDR3 bases: TGTGCCAGCAGTGGGTACCCCGGGGTAGCGGTAGCCTCAGATACGCAGTATTTT. It is translated as CASSGYPGVAVASDTQYF. The full variable domain, with the rest looked up from reference TRBV25-1 and TRBJ2-3, is EADIYQTPRYLVIGTGKKITLECSQTMGHDKMYWYQQDPGMELHLIHYSYGVNSTEKGDLSSESTVSRIRTEHFPLTLESARPSHTSQYLCASSGYPGVAVASDTQYFGPGTRLTVL.

The chain is built from TRBV15 and TRBJ1-3; unclear D gene. The CDR3 runs to 15 residues. Germline CDR1 is LNHNV and CDR2 is YYDKDF (reference sequence). V shed 1 base and J shed 0 bases, with 7 bases lying between them. In DNA form, the CDR3 reads TGTGCCACCAGCAGAGTCAGTCACTCTGGAAACACCATATATTTT. Encoded protein: CATSRVSHSGNTIYF.

The V call is TRBV15, the J call TRBJ2-7; 15 bases align to TRBD2. Germline V lookup: CDR1 LNHNV, CDR2 YYDKDF (reference sequence). The CDR3 extends over 15 amino acids. J was trimmed by 6 bases and V by 0 bases; bases with no gene match: 0. The CDR3 region is CATSREGLAGGEQYF. The DNA of the CDR3 is TGTGCCACCAGCAGAGAGGGACTAGCGGGAGGCGAGCAGTACTTC.

This chain uses TRBV18 with TRBJ2-3; D not certain. The CDR3 has 13 amino acids. Germline V gene sequence: CDR1 KGHSH, CDR2 LQKENI. Trimming cost V 4 bases and J 2 bases, with 7 bases left between them. The CDR3 is CASSQRVTDTQYF. In DNA, the CDR3 is TGTGCCAGCTCACAACGGGTCACAGATACGCAGTATTTT.

V is TRBV9 and J is TRBJ2-2, with D hard to call. The germline V gene has CDR1 SGDLS and CDR2 YYNGEE. This CDR3 contains 15 residues. V was shortened by 4 bases and J by 6 bases, with 16 bases between the two germline ends. CDR3 in amino acids: CASSPEAFGAGELFF. The CDR3 DNA is TGTGCCAGCAGCCCAGAAGCCTTTGGGGCCGGGGAGCTGTTTTTT.

The V and J genes are TRBV18 and TRBJ2-7, with 7 positions matching TRBD1. CDR1 and CDR2 (germline): KGHSH, LQKENI. The V segment lost 6 bases and the J segment 3 bases; nucleotides outside the gene matches: 8. This CDR3 comprises 14 residues. The CDR3 here is CASSHGQANYEQYF. CDR3 coding DNA: TGTGCCAGCTCGCACGGACAGGCAAACTACGAGCAGTACTTC.

The V call is TRBV18, the J call TRBJ2-7; 7 positions match TRBD1. The CDR3 is made up of 13 amino acids. Germline-derived CDR1 and CDR2 are KGHSH and LQKENI. V lost 6 bases, J lost 5 bases, and 7 bases stayed unmatched. CDR3 DNA: TGTGCCAGCTCCCCGGGACAGTACGACGAGCAGTACTTC. Its protein product is CASSPGQYDEQYF.

V and J are TRBV4-3 and TRBJ2-7; D not certain. The ends were cut back, 1 base at V and 3 bases at J, with 10 bases in the middle. The CDR3 loop spans 14 amino acids. Germline V lookup: CDR1 LGHNA, CDR2 YSLEER. CDR3 loop: CASSQGLDRYEQYF. CDR3 nucleotides: TGCGCCAGCAGCCAAGGACTGGACCGCTACGAGCAGTACTTC.